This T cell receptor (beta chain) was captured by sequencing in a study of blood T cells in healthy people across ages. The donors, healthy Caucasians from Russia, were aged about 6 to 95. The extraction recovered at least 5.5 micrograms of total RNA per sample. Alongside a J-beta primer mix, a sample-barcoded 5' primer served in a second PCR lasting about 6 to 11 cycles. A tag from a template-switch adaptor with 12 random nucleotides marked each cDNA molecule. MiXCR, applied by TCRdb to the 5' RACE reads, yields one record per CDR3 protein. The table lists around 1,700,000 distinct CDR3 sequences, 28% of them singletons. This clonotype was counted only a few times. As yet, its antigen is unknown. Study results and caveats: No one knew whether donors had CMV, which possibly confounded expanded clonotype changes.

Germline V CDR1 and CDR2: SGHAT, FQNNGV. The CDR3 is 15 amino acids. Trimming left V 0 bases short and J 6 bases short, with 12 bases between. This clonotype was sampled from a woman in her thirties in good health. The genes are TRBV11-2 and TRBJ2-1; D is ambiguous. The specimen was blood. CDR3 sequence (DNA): TGTGCCAGCAGCTTAGAGGGGTTGGGTTCCAATGAGCAGTTCTTC. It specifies CASSLEGLGSNEQFF.